Listed here are 14 T cell receptor beta chains from one sample, sequenced in a study of identical twins. TCRdb re-called the 5' RACE reads through MiXCR, storing one row per CDR3 protein. The sample has 200,000 to 250,000 distinct CDR3 sequences, around 6.5% seen once. These same records also appear under a second study, on T cells expressing NK-cell markers.

The sequenced sample consisted of CD8+ T cells sorted from blood. These TCRs come from a woman younger than 30 in good health.

This rearrangement joins TRBV3-1 to TRBJ1-4, with a tentative D call TRBD1 (5 bases). CDR1 and CDR2 (germline): LGHDT, YNNKEL (reference sequence). V shed 4 bases and J shed 8 bases, with 17 bases lying between them. The CDR3 has 15 amino acids. As DNA, the CDR3 is TGTGCCAGCAGCCCCCGCCTTAGGGGTGGGGAAAAACTGTTTTTT. It is translated as CASSPRLRGGEKLFF.

This chain links TRBV7-6 with TRBJ2-7, with 13 bases identical to TRBD2. V was pared by 5 bases and J by 2 bases, with 6 bases of the junction left unmatched. The CDR3 length is 16 residues. In germline, CDR1 is SGHVS, CDR2 FNYEAQ. The CDR3 nucleotides read TGTGCCAGCAGCCCGGGGACTAGCGGGAATGCCTACGAGCAGTACTTC. Amino acid sequence: CASSPGTSGNAYEQYF.

The chain has TRBV7-2 and TRBJ2-5; 7 bases are shared with TRBD1. Germline CDR1 is SGHTA and CDR2 is FQGNSA. Unmatched junction bases numbered 3, after V lost 3 bases and J lost 2 bases. The CDR3 consists of 14 residues. CDR3 in DNA: TGTGCCAGCAGCTTTACAGGGGAACAAGAGACCCAGTACTTC. Translating gives CASSFTGEQETQYF.

In its sample, this clonotype was seen a few times. This chain joins TRBV10-2 and TRBJ1-2; the D gene is possibly TRBD1 (5 bases). CDR1 and CDR2 from the germline V gene are WSHSY and SAAADI. Trimming took 6 bases from V and 0 from J, leaving 23 bases between them. This CDR3 has 18 residues. The CDR3, as DNA: TGCGCCAGCAGGGGACTCACGGGGAGAGGGGCTACTAACTATGGCTACACCTTC. Its protein is CASRGLTGRGATNYGYTF.

In this sample, this clonotype turned up many times. This chain uses TRBV20-1 with TRBJ2-1; a possible D gene is TRBD1 (5 bases). Trimming pared 3 bases from V and 3 bases from J, leaving 9 bases between. Germline assignment: CDR1 DFQATT and CDR2 SNEGSKA (reference sequence). This CDR3 region has 13 residues. CDR3 DNA: TGCAGTGCTAGGGGTCAGGGCTACAATGAGCAGTTCTTC. As protein: CSARGQGYNEQFF.

This clonotype was observed a few times. The chain combines TRBV20-1 with TRBJ2-2; D is unresolved. Per germline, CDR1 DFQATT and CDR2 SNEGSKA (reference sequence). The CDR3 runs 11 residues. The V end was cut by 5 bases, the J end by 6 bases, with 7 bases between. The CDR3 DNA reads TGCAGTGCTCCGACGCCCGGGGAGCTGTTTTTT. It specifies CSAPTPGELFF.

CDR3 residues: CASSLVLDPLSYEQYF. The CDR3 bases are TGTGCCAGCAGCTTGGTTCTGGACCCGTTATCCTACGAGCAGTACTTC. The V and J genes are TRBV5-6 and TRBJ2-7; no definite D call. The CDR3 has 16 amino acids. The germline V gene has CDR1 SGHDT and CDR2 YYEEEE. Trimming cost V 0 bases and J 1 base, with 14 bases left between them.

This clonotype was seen repeatedly, ten times or more. J is TRBJ2-7 and V is TRBV28; D ambiguous. In germline, CDR1 is MDHEN, CDR2 SYDVKM. The CDR3 spans 14 residues. Deletions cut 6 bases from V and 0 bases from J, with 12 bases between. The CDR3 bases are TGTGCCAGCAGACTGACGTATAGCTCCTACGAGCAGTACTTC. Protein sequence: CASRLTYSSYEQYF.

The sample holds many counts of this clonotype. V gene TRBV6-5 combines with J gene TRBJ2-7; D perhaps matches TRBD1 (5 bases). The CDR3 totals 14 residues. V gave up 4 bases and J gave up 2 bases, with 12 bases separating them. Germline V gene data show CDR1 as MNHEY and CDR2 as SVGAGI. The CDR3 sequence is CASSSGLGTYEQYF. In nucleotides, the CDR3 is TGTGCCAGCAGTTCAGGGTTAGGGACCTACGAGCAGTACTTC.

V usage is TRBV20-1 and J usage is TRBJ2-1; no clear D. The length of the CDR3 is 15 residues. The germline V gene encodes CDR1 DFQATT and CDR2 SNEGSKA (reference sequence). V lost 3 bases, J lost 0 bases, and 12 bases lay in between. The chain's CDR3 is CSASLPLSSYNEQFF. The CDR3 bases are TGCAGTGCTAGCCTCCCTTTAAGCTCCTACAATGAGCAGTTCTTC.

This sequence joins TRBV5-5 and TRBJ2-7; D unclear. Germline CDR1 and CDR2: SGHKS and YYEKEE (reference sequence). Between the trimmed V and J ends, which lost 4 bases and 7 bases, there was a span of 15 bases. The CDR3 has 13 amino acids. CDR3 residues: CASSRSTEREQYF. The CDR3 nucleotides read TGTGCCAGCAGCCGTTCGACCGAGAGGGAGCAGTACTTC.

This clonotype was counted ten times or more. The V call is TRBV29-1, the J call TRBJ1-1; no clear D gene. This CDR3 region has 11 residues. The germline V gene encodes CDR1 SQVTM and CDR2 ANQGSEA. The V end lost 5 bases, the J end lost 7 bases, and 11 bases lay between the germline ends. The CDR3 protein is CSVLNGVEAFF. CDR3 bases: TGCAGCGTTCTGAACGGCGTTGAAGCTTTCTTT.

This clonotype was observed a handful of times. The rearrangement uses TRBV4-1 and TRBJ2-2; D is ambiguous. The V gene lost 3 bases and the J gene lost 0 bases, with 5 bases spanning the gap. Germline CDR1 is MGHRA and CDR2 is YSYEKL. The CDR3 is made up of 14 amino acids. The CDR3 region has the DNA TGCGCCAGCAGCCAGTATGCGAACACCGGGGAGCTGTTTTTT. This codes for CASSQYANTGELFF.

This clonotype was counted many times. This rearrangement joins TRBV9 to TRBJ2-5; 7 bases map to TRBD1. J was trimmed by 2 bases and V by 5 bases; bases with no gene match: 15. The CDR3 has 17 residues. Germline lookup yields CDR1 SGDLS and CDR2 YYNGEE. The DNA for the CDR3 is TGTGCCAGCAGTGAAGGGAGAGGGGGCAGGGGACAAGAGACCCAGTACTTC. Protein sequence: CASSEGRGGRGQETQYF.